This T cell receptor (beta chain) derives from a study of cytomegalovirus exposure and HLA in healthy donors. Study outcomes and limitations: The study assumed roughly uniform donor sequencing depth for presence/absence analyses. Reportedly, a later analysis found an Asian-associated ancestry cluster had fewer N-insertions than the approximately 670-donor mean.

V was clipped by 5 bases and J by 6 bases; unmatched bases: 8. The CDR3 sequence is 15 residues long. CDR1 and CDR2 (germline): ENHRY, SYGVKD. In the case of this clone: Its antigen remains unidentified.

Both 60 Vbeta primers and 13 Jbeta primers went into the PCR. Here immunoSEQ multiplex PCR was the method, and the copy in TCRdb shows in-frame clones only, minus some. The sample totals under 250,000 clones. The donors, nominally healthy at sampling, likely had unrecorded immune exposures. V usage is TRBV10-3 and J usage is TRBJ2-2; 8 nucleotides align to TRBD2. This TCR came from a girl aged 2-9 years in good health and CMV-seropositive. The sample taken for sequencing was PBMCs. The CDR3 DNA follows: TGTGCCATCAGTACCCCCCGGACTAGCTCCGGGGAGCTGTTTTTT. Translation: CAISTPRTSSGELFF.